Only a few counts were recorded for the clone carrying this T cell receptor beta chain. Other autoimmune disease, uncontrolled infection, pregnancy and lactation led to exclusion. Diagnostic conclusions were grounded in clinical symptoms, serum thyroxine, TRAb, thyroid ultrasound and orbital computed tomography. As the template, RNA transcripts were used to amplify TCR beta CDR3 regions. A first-round RT-PCR used HTBI primers, followed by a second-round multiplex PCR. MiXCR, applied by TCRdb to the multiplex PCR reads, yields one record per CDR3 protein. The sample consists of about 1.2 million distinct CDR3 sequences, roughly 35% of them appearing once. The data were taken from a study of Graves' ophthalmopathy and Graves' hyperthyroidism. Study-wide context: Where ophthalmopathy was absent within 18 months of follow-up, hyperthyroidism was stable.

Germline V gene lookup returns CDR1 GTSNPN and CDR2 SVGIG (reference sequence). V lost 2 bases, J lost 5 bases, and 13 bases lay in between. There are 13 residues in the CDR3. Sequences were obtained from peripheral blood or thyroid tissue (not recorded which). The gene calls are TRBV30 and TRBJ2-7; D is unresolved. The clonotype was recovered from an adult man with Graves' hyperthyroidism. The DNA of the CDR3 is TGTGCCTGGAGTCCTATGCCGCTGCACGAGCAGTACTTC. Translating it yields CAWSPMPLHEQYF.